Listed here is a single T cell receptor (beta chain). In the original workflow: The assay estimated nucleated cells by amplifying reference gene primers. The method was immunoSEQ multiplex PCR; TCRdb's version includes in-frame clones alone and lacks a portion of them. V and J calls and clone size are copied from that table; D and trimming were computed from the DNA. The sample gives 85,000 to 130,000 clones, about nine tenths of which show up once; 15% is in the top ten. This sample is drawn from a study of blood T cell repertoires in COVID-19. For the study at large: The United States, Italy and Spain were the sources of the acute and convalescent COVID-19 samples. In each case, the material was cDNA or gDNA derived from T cells, B-cell-depleted T cells, or PBMCs.

V was clipped by 6 bases and J by 6 bases; unmatched bases: 5. Per the germline V gene, CDR1 is SNHLY and CDR2 is FYNNEI. This CDR3 comprises 14 residues. This clonotype originated in a man in his fifties with acute or convalescent COVID-19. Sequencing was done on a sample of peripheral blood. The chain is built from TRBV2 and TRBJ1-5; 10 nucleotides match TRBD1. CDR3 DNA sequence: TGTGCCAGCAGGGGACAGGGGAACGGTCAGCCCCAGCATTTT. Translation gives CASRGQGNGQPQHF.